This TCR beta chain was profiled in a study of T cells after yellow fever vaccination. Study findings and constraints: Researchers cautioned that FACS-sorted repertoires could harbor abundant clonotypes contaminating from the bulk population. Re-detected after boosting: most primary clones, around 97% of CD4 and 80% to 90% of CD8. The study found a weaker secondary response that peaked faster, day 5 versus 15.

It was through 5'RACE template switching that TCR cDNA was made, with a universal primer site and UMIs added. TCRdb recomputed calls from the 5' RACE reads with MiXCR, one row per CDR3 protein. This table holds about 140,000 distinct CDR3 sequences, less than 9.5% found once. Deletions cut 4 bases from V and 2 bases from J, with 12 bases between. Germline values: CDR1 SGHRS, CDR2 YFSETQ. The length of the CDR3 is 14 residues. This clonotype was seen ten or more times. Antigen unknown. This receptor was obtained from a young man who received the YFV17D yellow fever vaccine. This specimen consisted of CD4+ T cells sorted from PBMCs, obtained 5 days after the yellow fever booster vaccination. The genes are TRBV5-1 and TRBJ1-2; unclear D gene. CDR3 DNA sequence: TGCGCCAGCAGCCCGAGCGGAGCGAACTATGGCTACACCTTC. Translating it yields CASSPSGANYGYTF.